The source of this TCR beta chain is a study of vaccination and CD4 T cells after COVID-19. Overall study context: Each enrolled participant received a two-dose regimen of either BNT162b2 or mRNA-1273 vaccine. Post-COVID draws followed diagnosis by a median around 95 days (range 35 to 161).

Germline CDR1 and CDR2: SGHNT and YYREEE (reference sequence). V lost 6 bases, J lost 4 bases, and 14 bases lay in between. The CDR3 contains 15 residues. The sample holds a few counts of this clonotype. No antigen is known for it. The Oncomine TCR Beta short-read assay was what sequenced the DNA obtained from cultured CD4+ T cells. Using its own MiXCR run on the PCR reads, TCRdb lists one record per CDR3 protein. The profile shows nearly 15,000 distinct CDR3 sequences, about 25% of them singletons. Treatment denoted: approximately 10-day PBMC culture with coronavirus spike peptide pools or control peptides (ViraFEST assay). CD4+ T cells were isolated by negative selection after less than eleven days of culture.

The material sequenced was cultured CD4+ T cells from blood. The clonotype comes from a human donor with COVID-19. The J gene is TRBJ1-6, the V gene TRBV5-4; a possible D gene is TRBD1 (5 bases). CDR3 amino acids: CASNGTPMYNSPLHF. In DNA form, the CDR3 reads TGTGCCAGCAACGGGACTCCTATGTATAATTCACCCCTCCACTTT.